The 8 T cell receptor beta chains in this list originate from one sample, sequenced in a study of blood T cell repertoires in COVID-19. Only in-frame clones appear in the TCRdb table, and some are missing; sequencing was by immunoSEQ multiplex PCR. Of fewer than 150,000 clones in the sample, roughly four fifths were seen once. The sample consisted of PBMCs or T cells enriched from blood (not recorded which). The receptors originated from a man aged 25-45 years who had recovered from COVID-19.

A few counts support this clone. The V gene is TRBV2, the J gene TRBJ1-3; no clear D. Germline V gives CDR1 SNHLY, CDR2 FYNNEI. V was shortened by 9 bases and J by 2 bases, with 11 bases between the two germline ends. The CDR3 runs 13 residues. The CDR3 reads CASTLEPGNTIYF. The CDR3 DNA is TGTGCCAGTACCCTAGAACCTGGAAACACCATATATTTT.

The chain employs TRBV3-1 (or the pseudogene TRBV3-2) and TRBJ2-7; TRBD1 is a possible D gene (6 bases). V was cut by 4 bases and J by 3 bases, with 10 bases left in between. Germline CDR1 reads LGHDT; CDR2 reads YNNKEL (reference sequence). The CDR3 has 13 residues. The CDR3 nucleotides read TGTGCCAGCAGCCTTAACAGGGTCTACGAGCAGTACTTC. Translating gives CASSLNRVYEQYF.

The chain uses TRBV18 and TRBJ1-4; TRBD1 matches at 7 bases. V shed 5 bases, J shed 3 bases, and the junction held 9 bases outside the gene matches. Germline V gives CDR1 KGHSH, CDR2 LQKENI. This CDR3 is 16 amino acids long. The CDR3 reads CASSADRLVSNEKLFF. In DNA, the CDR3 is TGTGCCAGCTCAGCGGACAGGCTGGTTTCTAATGAAAAACTGTTTTTT.

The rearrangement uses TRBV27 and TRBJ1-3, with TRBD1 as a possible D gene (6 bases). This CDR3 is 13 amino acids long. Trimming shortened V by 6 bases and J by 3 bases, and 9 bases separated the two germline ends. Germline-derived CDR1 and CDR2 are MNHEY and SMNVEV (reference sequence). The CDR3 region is CASRQGFGNTIYF. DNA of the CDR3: TGTGCCAGCAGACAGGGTTTTGGAAACACCATATATTTT.

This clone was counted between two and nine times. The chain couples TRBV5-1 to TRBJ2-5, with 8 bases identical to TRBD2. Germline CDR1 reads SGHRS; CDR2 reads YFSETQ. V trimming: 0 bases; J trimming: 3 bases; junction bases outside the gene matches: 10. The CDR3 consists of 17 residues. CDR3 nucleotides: TGCGCCAGCAGCTTGGGGCCCCTCCGAGCGGGGGAAGAGACCCAGTACTTC. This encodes CASSLGPLRAGEETQYF.

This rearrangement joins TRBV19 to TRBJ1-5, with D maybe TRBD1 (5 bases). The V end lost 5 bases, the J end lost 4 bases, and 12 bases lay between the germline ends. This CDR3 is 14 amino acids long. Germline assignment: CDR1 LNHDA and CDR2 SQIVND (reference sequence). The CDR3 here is CASSPQGENQPQHF. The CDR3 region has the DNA TGTGCCAGTAGTCCGCAGGGCGAAAATCAGCCCCAGCATTTT.

CDR3 bases: TGTGCCAGCAGTCCGGGACAGACTAGCAATCAGCCCCAGCATTTT. Encoded protein: CASSPGQTSNQPQHF. V is TRBV6-5 and J is TRBJ1-5; TRBD1 matches 7 bases. The CDR3 loop spans 15 amino acids. V trimming: 5 bases; J trimming: 0 bases; junction bases outside the gene matches: 4. Germline lookup yields CDR1 MNHEY and CDR2 SVGAGI.

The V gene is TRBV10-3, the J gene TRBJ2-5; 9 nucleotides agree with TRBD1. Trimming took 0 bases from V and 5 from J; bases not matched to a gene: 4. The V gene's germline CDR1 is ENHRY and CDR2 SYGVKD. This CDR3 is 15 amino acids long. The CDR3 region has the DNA TGTGCCATCAGTGAGTCGAGGACAGGGGTGGAGACCCAGTACTTC. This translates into CAISESRTGVETQYF.